This TCR beta chain comes out of a study of cytomegalovirus exposure and HLA in healthy donors. The PCR had 60 Vbeta and 13 Jbeta primers. Data came from immunoSEQ multiplex PCR; TCRdb stores just in-frame clones and leaves some out. The sample records tens of thousands of clones, around 80% being singletons. This CDR3 has 19 residues. The germline gives CDR1 SGHAT, CDR2 FQNNGV. The junction had 14 bases not matched to a gene; V was cut back by 5 bases and J by 1 base. General study results and limits: It has been reported that TCR beta sequences accurately predicted the HLA-A and HLA-B alleles of most subjects. There was a cluster of highly shared sequence variants that was likely a sequencing artifact.

Note on this clone: Its antigen is as yet unknown.

What was sequenced was PBMCs. The V and J genes are TRBV11-2 and TRBJ2-1; 10 bases align to TRBD2. This clonotype was sampled from a middle-aged man in good health and CMV-seronegative. Here the CDR3 DNA reads TGTGCCAGCAGCACGAGGGAGCGGGGGGGCCGTAGGTCCTACAATGAGCAGTTCTTC. This sequence encodes CASSTRERGGRRSYNEQFF.